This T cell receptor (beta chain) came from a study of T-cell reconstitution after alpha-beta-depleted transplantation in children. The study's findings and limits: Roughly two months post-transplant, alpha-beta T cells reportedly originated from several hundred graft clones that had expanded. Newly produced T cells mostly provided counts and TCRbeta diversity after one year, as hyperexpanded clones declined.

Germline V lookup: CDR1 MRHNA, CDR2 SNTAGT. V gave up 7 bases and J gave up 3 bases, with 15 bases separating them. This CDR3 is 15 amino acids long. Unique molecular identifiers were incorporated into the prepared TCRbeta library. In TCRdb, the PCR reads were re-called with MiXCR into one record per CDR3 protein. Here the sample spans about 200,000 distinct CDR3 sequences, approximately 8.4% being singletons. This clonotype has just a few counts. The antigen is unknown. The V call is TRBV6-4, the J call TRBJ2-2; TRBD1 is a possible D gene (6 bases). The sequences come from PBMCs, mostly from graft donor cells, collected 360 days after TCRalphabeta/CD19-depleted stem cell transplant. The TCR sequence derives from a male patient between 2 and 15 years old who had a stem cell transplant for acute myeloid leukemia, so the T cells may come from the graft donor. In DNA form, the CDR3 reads TGTGCCAGCACCCTGGAAGCAGGGGACACCGGGGAGCTGTTTTTT. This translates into CASTLEAGDTGELFF.